This TCR beta chain was found in a study of blood T cell repertoires in COVID-19 (dated by TCRdb to 2019 to 2021). A note on the overall study: Samples from collaborators originated in the United States, Italy and Spain and spanned both the acute and convalescent phases of COVID-19. The samples were drawn from two sources: the first 160 participants of the ongoing ImmuneRACE study, and 950 to 1,500 subjects contributed by 6 global collaborators. The repertoires were released in a freely available public database meant as a resource for research on the immune response to SARS-CoV-2. The sample metadata nearly always contained a de-identified subject ID, COVID-19 status, age in years and sex. Subjects who had been exposed to COVID-19, were actively infected with it, or had recovered from it provided the deeply sampled blood TCRbeta repertoires that made up the dataset. The prospective study material was composed of cDNA or gDNA derived from T cells, B-cell-depleted T cells, or PBMCs. Where available, HLA class I and class II types were obtained from metadata supplied by the sample provider rather than from assay-based typing. Here is what the overall study found, with its caveats: How much clinical and demographic metadata was included differed by source and by participant, and the metadata was provided uncurated.

At the junction V is shortened by 4 bases and J by 8 bases; bases outside the gene matches: 7. From the cysteine through the phenylalanine, the CDR3 covers 13 amino acids. Of the read, only the CDR3 DNA is kept; its 39 bases are in frame from base 1. Via the germline V gene, CDR1 is SGHTA and CDR2 FQGNSA. TCRbeta CDR3 regions were amplified from genomic DNA by means of the immunoSEQ Assay, a bias-controlled multiplex PCR. Under the source paper's analysis protocol: The number of nucleated cells in each sample was estimated by amplification of reference gene primers within the assay. Sequence reads were collapsed and filtered to measure the absolute abundance of every unique TCRbeta CDR3 rearrangement. Productive Simpson clonality was computed per sample as the square root of Simpson's diversity index over productive rearrangements. TCRdb obtained this table from immuneACCESS and retained in-frame rearrangements with V and J assigned. These tables miss some clones; where compared with another copy, unresolved V genes account for less than half of the shortfall, and the remainder is unexplained. V, J and clone size are those of that table, while D and trimming were read from the DNA. Recorded for this sample are about 440,000 clones; roughly 88% of them occurred a single time. Approximately 0.65% of the sample comes from the top ten.

Participants in the prospective study were enrolled through a virtual design, were aged roughly 18 to 100 years, and lived in about 25 United States geographic areas. Cohort assignment in the prospective study relied on participant-reported clinical history from a screening survey and a study questionnaire. Recovered participants in ImmuneRACE Cohort 3 were defined by two consecutive negative NP/OP PCR tests, clearance by a healthcare professional, or resolution of symptoms. In the prospective study, whole blood, serum and a nasopharyngeal or oropharyngeal swab were collected from each participant by mobile phlebotomists. Additional blood draws and questionnaires over an approximately 2-month period could optionally be provided by prospective study participants. Prospective study blood samples were shipped either frozen or at room temperature before DNA extraction. Note on this clone: Its antigen is not yet known. Per-base quality was not reported, and no clone a single base away is much larger than it.

The rearrangement joined TRBV7-2 to TRBJ1-2, with 7 junctional bases fitting TRBD1. Sequences were obtained from PBMCs or T cells enriched from blood (not recorded which). This clonotype was sampled from a young man who had recovered from COVID-19. The base sequence is TGTGCCAGCAGCTCCCGACAGGGCAGAGGCTACACCTTC. The translation is CASSSRQGRGYTF. The full variable domain, completed from the reference TRBV7-2 and TRBJ1-2 proteins outside the CDR3, reads GAGVSQSPSNKVTEKGKDVELRCDPISGHTALYWYRQSLGQGLEFLIYFQGNSAPDKSGLPSDRFSAERTGGSVSTLTIQRTQQEDSAVYLCASSSRQGRGYTFGSGTRLTVV.